This T cell receptor (beta chain) was captured in a study of blood T cell repertoires in COVID-19. The wider study: Sites in the United States, Italy and Spain provided acute and convalescent COVID-19 samples. From T cells, B-cell-depleted T cells, or PBMCs came the material, which was cDNA or gDNA.

Original handling: Reference gene primer amplification gave estimated nucleated cell counts. Some clones are missing from TCRdb's copy, which holds only in-frame ones; the method was immunoSEQ multiplex PCR. Clone size and the V and J calls come from that table; the DNA yielded D and trimming. The sample includes 650,000 to 800,000 clones, 85% to 90% of them seen just once. Germline CDR1 reads MNHNY; CDR2 reads SVGAGI (reference sequence). Trimming removed 6 bases from V and 7 bases from J, with 15 bases in between. This CDR3 is built from 13 residues. This chain uses TRBV6-6 with TRBJ1-2, with a possible D match to TRBD1 (6 bases). Sequencing was done on a sample of peripheral blood. This clonotype originated in a woman under 30 with acute or convalescent COVID-19. The DNA of the CDR3 is TGTGCCAGCAGCCTCCCCTCAGGGGTTGGCTACACCTTC. It codes for CASSLPSGVGYTF.